These T cell receptor beta chains were read from a single sample in a study of T-cell reconstitution after alpha-beta-depleted transplantation in children. Each CDR3 protein is one row after TCRdb ran MiXCR on the PCR reads. This table holds 580,000 or so distinct CDR3 sequences, 20% to 25% found once. The sample here was PBMCs, mostly from graft donor cells, taken 360 days after TCRalphabeta/CD19-depleted stem cell transplant. These receptors were obtained from a boy younger than two who had a stem cell transplant for acute myeloid leukemia, so the T cells may come from the graft donor. CDR3s include the opening cysteine and the closing phenylalanine or tryptophan. Each record gives: J gene, D gene, V gene, clone size, CDR3 protein, CDR3 DNA. The D gene is left open where the match is weak. Not every row has a clone size; where given, it reads once, few, many or a size class.

J gene: TRBJ2-1; D gene: NA; V gene: TRBV7-2; clone size: few; CDR3 protein: CASSLEPRYNEQFF; CDR3 DNA: TGTGCCAGCAGCTTAGAACCTAGGTACAATGAGCAGTTCTTC
J gene: TRBJ2-6; D gene: NA; V gene: TRBV5-1; clone size: many; CDR3 protein: CASSLDRAGANVLTF; CDR3 DNA: TGCGCCAGCAGCTTGGACAGGGCTGGGGCCAACGTCCTGACTTTC
J gene: TRBJ1-1; D gene: TRBD1; V gene: TRBV3-1; clone size: NA; CDR3 protein: CASSPGTGGGSTEAFF; CDR3 DNA: TGTGCCAGCAGCCCCGGGACAGGTGGCGGGAGCACTGAAGCTTTCTTT
J gene: TRBJ2-7; D gene: TRBD1; V gene: TRBV20-1; clone size: NA; CDR3 protein: CSVPTGTGISYEQYF; CDR3 DNA: TGCAGTGTACCCACCGGGACAGGCATTTCCTACGAGCAGTACTTC
J gene: TRBJ1-5; D gene: TRBD1; V gene: TRBV6-4; clone size: NA; CDR3 protein: CASSDPGQGALGASQPQHF; CDR3 DNA: TGTGCCAGCAGTGACCCGGGACAGGGGGCCCTCGGGGCCAGTCAGCCCCAGCATTTT
J gene: TRBJ2-2; D gene: NA; V gene: TRBV5-1; clone size: many; CDR3 protein: CASSLWGANTGELFF; CDR3 DNA: TGCGCCAGCAGCTTGTGGGGAGCGAACACCGGGGAGCTGTTTTTT
J gene: TRBJ2-5; D gene: TRBD1; V gene: TRBV5-6; clone size: NA; CDR3 protein: CASSLFGTAQETQYF; CDR3 DNA: TGTGCCAGCAGCTTGTTCGGGACAGCCCAAGAGACCCAGTACTTC
J gene: TRBJ2-5; D gene: TRBD2; V gene: TRBV5-1; clone size: many; CDR3 protein: CASRTSGQETQYF; CDR3 DNA: TGCGCCAGCAGGACTAGCGGACAAGAGACCCAGTACTTC
J gene: TRBJ2-3; D gene: TRBD1; V gene: TRBV20-1; clone size: many; CDR3 protein: CSAQGAADTQYF; CDR3 DNA: TGCAGTGCGCAGGGGGCTGCAGATACGCAGTATTTT
J gene: TRBJ2-2; D gene: TRBD1; V gene: TRBV20-1; clone size: many; CDR3 protein: CSASQGPGELFF; CDR3 DNA: TGCAGTGCCTCACAGGGGCCCGGGGAGCTGTTTTTT
J gene: TRBJ2-2; D gene: NA; V gene: TRBV4-3; clone size: many; CDR3 protein: CASSHDPQGPGELFF; CDR3 DNA: TGCGCCAGCAGCCATGACCCACAGGGCCCCGGGGAGCTGTTTTTT
J gene: TRBJ2-1; D gene: NA; V gene: TRBV20-1; clone size: many; CDR3 protein: CSPISRESSYNEQFF; CDR3 DNA: TGCAGTCCGATATCTAGGGAGAGCTCCTACAATGAGCAGTTCTTC
J gene: TRBJ2-3; D gene: NA; V gene: TRBV4-3; clone size: NA; CDR3 protein: CASSQALYGSRTDTQYF; CDR3 DNA: TGCGCCAGCAGCCAGGCGCTTTATGGTTCCCGTACAGATACGCAGTATTTT
J gene: TRBJ2-1; D gene: NA; V gene: TRBV12-3/TRBV12-4; clone size: many; CDR3 protein: CASSPALNEQFF; CDR3 DNA: TGTGCCAGCAGTCCGGCTCTCAATGAGCAGTTCTTC
J gene: TRBJ2-7; D gene: TRBD1; V gene: TRBV12-3/TRBV12-4; clone size: NA; CDR3 protein: CASSFPGQSYEQYF; CDR3 DNA: TGTGCCAGCAGTTTCCCGGGACAGTCCTACGAGCAGTACTTC
J gene: TRBJ1-1; D gene: TRBD1; V gene: TRBV12-3/TRBV12-4; clone size: NA; CDR3 protein: CASSKNTGVNTEAFF; CDR3 DNA: TGTGCCAGCAGCAAGAATACAGGGGTGAACACTGAAGCTTTCTTT
J gene: TRBJ2-3; D gene: NA; V gene: TRBV28; clone size: NA; CDR3 protein: CASSPPAGRSTDTQYF; CDR3 DNA: TGTGCCAGCAGTCCGCCGGCGGGCAGGAGCACAGATACGCAGTATTTT
J gene: TRBJ2-4; D gene: NA; V gene: TRBV6-1; clone size: once; CDR3 protein: CASSEFGRSVGAKNIQYF; CDR3 DNA: TGTGCCAGCAGTGAATTCGGCAGGTCCGTTGGAGCCAAAAACATTCAGTACTTC
J gene: TRBJ2-1; D gene: NA; V gene: TRBV6-5; clone size: many; CDR3 protein: CASSYGVWGGNEQFF; CDR3 DNA: TGTGCCAGCAGTTACGGGGTATGGGGAGGCAATGAGCAGTTCTTC
J gene: TRBJ2-3; D gene: TRBD2; V gene: TRBV20-1; clone size: NA; CDR3 protein: CSALPGLAGDTQYF; CDR3 DNA: TGCAGTGCTCTCCCGGGACTAGCGGGAGATACGCAGTATTTT
J gene: TRBJ2-1; D gene: TRBD2; V gene: TRBV20-1; clone size: NA; CDR3 protein: CSARRVAGGPYNEQFF; CDR3 DNA: TGCAGTGCTAGGAGAGTGGCGGGGGGGCCGTACAATGAGCAGTTCTTC
J gene: TRBJ2-1; D gene: TRBD1; V gene: TRBV7-6; clone size: NA; CDR3 protein: CASSVGTGLSNEQFF; CDR3 DNA: TGTGCCAGCAGCGTTGGGACAGGCCTCTCCAATGAGCAGTTCTTC
J gene: TRBJ2-1; D gene: NA; V gene: TRBV9; clone size: few; CDR3 protein: CASSVRGGTEAYNEQFF; CDR3 DNA: TGTGCCAGCAGCGTGAGGGGGGGGACAGAAGCTTACAATGAGCAGTTCTTC
J gene: TRBJ2-1; D gene: NA; V gene: TRBV20-1; clone size: few; CDR3 protein: CSAGDRPGNNEQFF; CDR3 DNA: TGCAGTGCCGGCGACAGGCCTGGGAACAATGAGCAGTTCTTC
J gene: TRBJ2-1; D gene: TRBD2; V gene: TRBV29-1; clone size: many; CDR3 protein: CSVGPAGEPYNEQFF; CDR3 DNA: TGCAGCGTTGGTCCAGCGGGGGAACCCTACAATGAGCAGTTCTTC
J gene: TRBJ2-6; D gene: NA; V gene: TRBV4-3; clone size: NA; CDR3 protein: CASSQDANVLTF; CDR3 DNA: TGCGCCAGCAGCCAAGATGCGAACGTCCTGACTTTC
J gene: TRBJ1-4; D gene: TRBD1; V gene: TRBV29-1; clone size: few; CDR3 protein: CSALHRDRDEKLFF; CDR3 DNA: TGCAGCGCCCTACACCGGGACAGGGATGAAAAACTGTTTTTT